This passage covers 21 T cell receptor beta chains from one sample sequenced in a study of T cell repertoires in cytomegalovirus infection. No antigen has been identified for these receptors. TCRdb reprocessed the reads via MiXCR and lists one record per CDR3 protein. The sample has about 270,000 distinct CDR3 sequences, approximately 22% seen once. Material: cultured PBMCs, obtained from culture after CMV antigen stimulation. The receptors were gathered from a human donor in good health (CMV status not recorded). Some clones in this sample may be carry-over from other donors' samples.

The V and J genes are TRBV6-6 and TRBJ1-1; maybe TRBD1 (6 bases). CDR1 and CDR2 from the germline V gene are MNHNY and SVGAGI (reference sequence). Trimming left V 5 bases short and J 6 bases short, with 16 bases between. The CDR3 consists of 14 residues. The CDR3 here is CASSNRAGDSEAFF. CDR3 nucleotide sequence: TGTGCCAGCAGTAACAGGGCGGGGGATTCTGAAGCTTTCTTT.

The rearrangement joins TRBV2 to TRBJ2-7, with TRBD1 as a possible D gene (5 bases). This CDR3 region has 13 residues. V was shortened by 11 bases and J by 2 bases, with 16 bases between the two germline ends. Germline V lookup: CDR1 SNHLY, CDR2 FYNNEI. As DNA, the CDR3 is TGTGCCGGGAAGGACACCGCGACCTACGAGCAGTACTTC. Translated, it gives CAGKDTATYEQYF.

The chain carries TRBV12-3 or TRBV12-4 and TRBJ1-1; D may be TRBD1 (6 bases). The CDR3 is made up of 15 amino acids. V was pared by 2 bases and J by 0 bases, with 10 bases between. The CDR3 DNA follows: TGTGCCAGCAGTTTATTCCAGGGGATGAACACTGAAGCTTTCTTT. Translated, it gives CASSLFQGMNTEAFF.

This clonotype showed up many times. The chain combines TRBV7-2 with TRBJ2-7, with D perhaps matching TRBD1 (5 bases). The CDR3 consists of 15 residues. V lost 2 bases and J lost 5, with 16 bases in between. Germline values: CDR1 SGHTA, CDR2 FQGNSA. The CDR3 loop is CASSLSPRGLDEQYF. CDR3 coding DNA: TGTGCCAGCAGCTTAAGCCCAAGGGGTCTGGACGAGCAGTACTTC.

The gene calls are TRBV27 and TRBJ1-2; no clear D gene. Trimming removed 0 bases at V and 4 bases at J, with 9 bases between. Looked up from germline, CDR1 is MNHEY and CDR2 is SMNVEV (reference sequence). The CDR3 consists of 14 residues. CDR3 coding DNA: TGTGCCAGCAGTTTATCACCGACCATCTATGGCTACACCTTC. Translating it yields CASSLSPTIYGYTF.

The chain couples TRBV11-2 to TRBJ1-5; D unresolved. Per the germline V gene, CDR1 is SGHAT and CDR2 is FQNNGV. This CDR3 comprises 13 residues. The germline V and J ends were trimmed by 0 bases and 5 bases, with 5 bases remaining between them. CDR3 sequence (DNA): TGTGCCAGCAGCTTAGAACGCCATCAGCCCCAGCATTTT. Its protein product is CASSLERHQPQHF.

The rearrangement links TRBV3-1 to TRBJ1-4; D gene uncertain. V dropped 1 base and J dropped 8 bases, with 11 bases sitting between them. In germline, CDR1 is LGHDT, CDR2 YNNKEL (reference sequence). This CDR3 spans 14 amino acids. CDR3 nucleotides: TGTGCCAGCAGCCAAGGTATTTTTGGAGAAAAACTGTTTTTT. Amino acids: CASSQGIFGEKLFF.

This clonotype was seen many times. The CDR3 coding sequence is TGTGCCAGCAGTTTAGTTTATGGGAACACTGAAGCTTTCTTT. It is translated as CASSLVYGNTEAFF. The chain recombines TRBV12-3 or TRBV12-4 with TRBJ1-1; D is undetermined. The CDR3 is 14 amino acids. The V and J ends lost 1 base and 1 base respectively, with 7 bases between them.

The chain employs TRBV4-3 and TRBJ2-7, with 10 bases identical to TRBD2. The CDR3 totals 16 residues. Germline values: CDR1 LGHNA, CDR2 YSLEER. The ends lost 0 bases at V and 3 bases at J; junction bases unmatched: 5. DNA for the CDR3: TGCGCCAGCAGCCAAGATCGGGCTAGCGGGGGCTACGAGCAGTACTTC. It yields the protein CASSQDRASGGYEQYF.

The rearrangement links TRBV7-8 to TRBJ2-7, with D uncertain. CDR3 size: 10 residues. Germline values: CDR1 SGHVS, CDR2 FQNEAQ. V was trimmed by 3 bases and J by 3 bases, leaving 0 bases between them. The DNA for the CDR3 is TGTGCCAGCAGCTTCTACGAGCAGTACGTC. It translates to CASSFYEQYV.

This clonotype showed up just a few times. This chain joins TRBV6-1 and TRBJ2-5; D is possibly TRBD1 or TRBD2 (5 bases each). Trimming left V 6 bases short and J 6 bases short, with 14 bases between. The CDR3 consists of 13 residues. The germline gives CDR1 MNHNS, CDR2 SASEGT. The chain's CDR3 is CASSIQEAQTQYF. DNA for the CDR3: TGTGCCAGCAGCATACAGGAGGCCCAGACCCAGTACTTC.

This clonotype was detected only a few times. Here the CDR3 reads CSVEKPNTGELFF. The CDR3 nucleotides read TGCAGCGTTGAAAAACCAAACACCGGGGAGCTGTTTTTT. This sequence joins TRBV29-1 and TRBJ2-2, with D hard to call. Germline loops: CDR1 SQVTM, CDR2 ANQGSEA. V lost 2 bases and J lost 2, with 6 bases in between. This CDR3 is built from 13 residues.

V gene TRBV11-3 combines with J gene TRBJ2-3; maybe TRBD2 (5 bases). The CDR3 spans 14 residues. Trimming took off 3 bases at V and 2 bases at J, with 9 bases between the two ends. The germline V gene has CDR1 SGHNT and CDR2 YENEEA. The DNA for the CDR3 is TGTGCCAGCAGCTTTAGCGCATCCACAGATACGCAGTATTTT. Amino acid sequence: CASSFSASTDTQYF.

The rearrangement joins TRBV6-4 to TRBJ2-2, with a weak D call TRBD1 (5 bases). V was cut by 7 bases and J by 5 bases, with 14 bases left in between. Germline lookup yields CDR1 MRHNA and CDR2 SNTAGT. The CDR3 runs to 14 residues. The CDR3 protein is CASKHGAETGELFF. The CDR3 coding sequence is TGTGCCAGCAAGCATGGGGCCGAGACCGGGGAGCTGTTTTTT.

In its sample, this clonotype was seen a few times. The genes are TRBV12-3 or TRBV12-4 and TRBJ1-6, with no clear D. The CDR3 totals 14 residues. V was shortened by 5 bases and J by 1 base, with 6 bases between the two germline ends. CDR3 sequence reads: CASSQGSYNSPLHF. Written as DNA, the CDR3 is TGTGCCAGCAGTCAAGGGTCCTATAATTCACCCCTCCACTTT.

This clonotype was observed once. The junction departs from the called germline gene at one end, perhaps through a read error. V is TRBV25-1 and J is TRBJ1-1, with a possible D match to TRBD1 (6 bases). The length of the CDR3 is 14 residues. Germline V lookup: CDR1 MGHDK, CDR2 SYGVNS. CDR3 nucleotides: TGTGCCAACAGTGCGGTTGGGACATTAGATGAAGCTTTCTTT. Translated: CANSAVGTLDEAFF.

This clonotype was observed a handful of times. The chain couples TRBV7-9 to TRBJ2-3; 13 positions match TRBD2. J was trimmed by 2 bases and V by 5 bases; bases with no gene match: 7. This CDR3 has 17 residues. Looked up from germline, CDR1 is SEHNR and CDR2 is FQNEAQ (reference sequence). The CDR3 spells CASSTTGTSGNTDTQYF. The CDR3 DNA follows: TGTGCCAGCAGCACAACCGGGACTAGCGGGAACACAGATACGCAGTATTTT.

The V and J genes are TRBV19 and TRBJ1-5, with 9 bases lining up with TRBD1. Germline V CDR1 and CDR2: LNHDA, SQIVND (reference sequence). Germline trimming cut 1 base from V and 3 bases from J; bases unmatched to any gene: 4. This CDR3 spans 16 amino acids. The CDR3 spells CASSIVGTGTNQPQHF. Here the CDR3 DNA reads TGTGCCAGTAGTATAGTAGGGACAGGGACCAATCAGCCCCAGCATTTT. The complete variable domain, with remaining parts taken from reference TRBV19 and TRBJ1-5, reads DGGITQSPKYLFRKEGQNVTLSCEQNLNHDAMYWYRQDPGQGLRLIYYSQIVNDFQKGDIAEGYSVSREKKESFPLTVTSAQKNPTAFYLCASSIVGTGTNQPQHFGDGTRLSIL.

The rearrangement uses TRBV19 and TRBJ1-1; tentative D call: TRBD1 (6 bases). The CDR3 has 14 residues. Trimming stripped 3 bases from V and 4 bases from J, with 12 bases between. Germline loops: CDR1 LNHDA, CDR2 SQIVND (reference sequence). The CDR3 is CASSIGGGGTEAFF. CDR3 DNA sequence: TGTGCCAGTAGTATCGGAGGGGGTGGCACTGAAGCTTTCTTT.

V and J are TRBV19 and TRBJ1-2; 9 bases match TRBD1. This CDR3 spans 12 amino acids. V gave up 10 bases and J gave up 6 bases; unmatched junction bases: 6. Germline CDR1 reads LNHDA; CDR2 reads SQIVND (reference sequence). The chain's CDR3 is CATLTGGNGYTF. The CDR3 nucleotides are TGTGCCACCCTGACAGGGGGAAATGGCTACACCTTC.

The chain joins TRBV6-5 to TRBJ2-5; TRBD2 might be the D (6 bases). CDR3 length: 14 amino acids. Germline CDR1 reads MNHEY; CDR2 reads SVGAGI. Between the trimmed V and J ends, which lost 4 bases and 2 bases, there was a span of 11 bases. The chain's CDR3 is CASSFERAQETQYF. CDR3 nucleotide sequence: TGTGCCAGCAGTTTTGAGCGGGCTCAAGAGACCCAGTACTTC.